These 10 T cell receptor beta chains were sequenced from one sample in a study of CD8 T cells in ankylosing spondylitis. TCRdb passed the 5' RACE reads through MiXCR, listing each CDR3 protein once. The profile covers under 250,000 distinct CDR3 sequences, with 32% appearing a single time and approximately 4.6% taken by the ten largest. Sequencing input: blood, either unsorted or a sorted T cell fraction (not recorded which). The receptor set was obtained from a male donor with ankylosing spondylitis or in good health (not recorded which).

This rearrangement joins TRBV15 to TRBJ2-3; 8 nucleotides line up with TRBD2. CDR1 and CDR2 from the germline V gene are LNHNV and YYDKDF (reference sequence). There are 14 residues in the CDR3. The V gene end was trimmed by 6 bases and the J gene end by 3 bases; junction bases not matched to a gene: 5. In nucleotides, the CDR3 is TGTGCCACCAGAGCAGCGGGGGAGACAGATACGCAGTATTTT. Its protein product is CATRAAGETDTQYF.

This clonotype was counted ten times or more. J is TRBJ2-3 and V is TRBV20-1, with 11 bases identical to TRBD1. CDR1 is DFQATT, CDR2 SNEGSKA, per germline (reference sequence). The CDR3 runs 14 residues. Trimming removed 4 bases from V and 5 bases from J; junction bases left unmatched: 5. Here the CDR3 reads CSAMGTGGRDTQYF. Here the CDR3 DNA reads TGCAGTGCTATGGGGACAGGGGGAAGAGATACGCAGTATTTT.

The chain carries TRBV18 and TRBJ2-1; D is uncertain. CDR1 is KGHSH and CDR2 is LQKENI in the germline V gene. CDR3 length: 9 amino acids. V lost 9 bases and J 10 bases, leaving 7 bases between the germline ends. CDR3 in amino acids: CARPTEQFF. CDR3 bases: TGTGCCAGGCCGACGGAGCAGTTCTTC.

The gene calls are TRBV7-8 and TRBJ2-2; no firm D call. Trimming removed 4 bases from V and 0 bases from J, with 15 bases in between. The CDR3 length is 17 residues. Germline CDR1 reads SGHVS; CDR2 reads FQNEAQ. CDR3 loop: CASSSQHAGSNTGELFF. CDR3 nucleotides: TGTGCCAGCAGCTCACAACACGCAGGATCGAACACCGGGGAGCTGTTTTTT.

V and J are TRBV27 and TRBJ2-7; D might be TRBD2 (6 bases). Trimming removed 4 bases at V and 6 bases at J, with 7 bases between. CDR3 size: 11 residues. Germline CDR1 MNHEY, CDR2 SMNVEV (reference sequence). This CDR3 reads CASSSGVEQYF. DNA for the CDR3: TGTGCCAGCAGTTCGGGGGTCGAGCAGTACTTC.

This clonotype has only a few counts. The chain has TRBV12-3 or TRBV12-4 and TRBJ1-1, with D tentatively TRBD1 (5 bases). The CDR3 has 12 residues. The ends were cut back, 7 bases at V and 5 bases at J, with 11 bases in the middle. This CDR3 reads CASTSRATEAFF. The CDR3 region has the DNA TGTGCCAGCACCTCCAGGGCTACTGAAGCTTTCTTT.

This clonotype was observed a handful of times. V and J are TRBV20-1 and TRBJ2-1, with 12 bases lining up with TRBD2. The CDR3 contains 18 residues. V dropped 0 bases and J dropped 2; count of bases not matched to a gene: 8. Germline CDR1 and CDR2: DFQATT and SNEGSKA (reference sequence). CDR3 in amino acids: CSARDPPSGGVTYNEQFF. CDR3 DNA: TGCAGTGCTAGAGACCCCCCTAGCGGGGGGGTGACCTACAATGAGCAGTTCTTC.

This clonotype has a handful of counts. The chain recombines TRBV20-1 with TRBJ2-7; possibly TRBD1 or TRBD2 for D (5 bases each). V was shortened by 1 base and J by 0 bases, with 13 bases between the two germline ends. The CDR3 totals 15 residues. Germline V gene data show CDR1 as DFQATT and CDR2 as SNEGSKA (reference sequence). DNA for the CDR3: TGCAGTGCTAGAGGGCGAGGGACCTCCTCCTACGAGCAGTACTTC. This gives the protein CSARGRGTSSYEQYF.

Only a few counts were recorded for this clonotype. The rearrangement joins TRBV11-2 to TRBJ2-5, with a possible D match to TRBD2 (5 bases). The CDR3 contains 14 residues. Trimming left V 1 base short and J 5 bases short, with 11 bases between. Looked up from germline, CDR1 is SGHAT and CDR2 is FQNNGV. The CDR3 region is CASSLVGGPETQYF. In DNA form, the CDR3 reads TGTGCCAGCAGCTTAGTAGGAGGACCGGAGACCCAGTACTTC.

The V gene is TRBV18, the J gene TRBJ1-2; TRBD1 is a possible D gene (5 bases). The CDR3 has 15 amino acids. CDR1 and CDR2 (germline): KGHSH, LQKENI. The ends were cut back, 2 bases at V and 2 bases at J, with 12 bases in the middle. CDR3: CASSPSVRQNYGYTF. The CDR3 DNA is TGTGCCAGCTCACCAAGCGTCCGACAGAACTATGGCTACACCTTC. Full variable domain (missing parts from reference TRBV18 and TRBJ1-2): NAGVMQNPRHLVRRRGQEARLRCSPMKGHSHVYWYRQLPEEGLKFMVYLQKENIIDESGMPKERFSAEFPKEGPSILRIQQVVRGDSAAYFCASSPSVRQNYGYTFGSGTRLTVV.